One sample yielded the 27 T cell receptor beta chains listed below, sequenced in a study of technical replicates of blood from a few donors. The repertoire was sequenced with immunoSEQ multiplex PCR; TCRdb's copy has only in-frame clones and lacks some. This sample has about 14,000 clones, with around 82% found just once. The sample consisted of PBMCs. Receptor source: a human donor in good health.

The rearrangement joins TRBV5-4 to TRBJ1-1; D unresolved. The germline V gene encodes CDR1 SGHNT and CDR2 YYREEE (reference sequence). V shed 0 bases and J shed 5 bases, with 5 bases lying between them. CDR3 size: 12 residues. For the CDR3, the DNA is TGTGCCAGCAGCTTGGACGAGACTGAAGCTTTCTTT. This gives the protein CASSLDETEAFF.

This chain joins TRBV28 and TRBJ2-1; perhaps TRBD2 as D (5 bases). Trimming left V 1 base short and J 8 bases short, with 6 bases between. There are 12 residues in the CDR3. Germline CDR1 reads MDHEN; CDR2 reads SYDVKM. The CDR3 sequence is CASSLSGYEQFF. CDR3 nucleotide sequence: TGTGCCAGCAGTTTATCGGGGTATGAGCAGTTCTTC.

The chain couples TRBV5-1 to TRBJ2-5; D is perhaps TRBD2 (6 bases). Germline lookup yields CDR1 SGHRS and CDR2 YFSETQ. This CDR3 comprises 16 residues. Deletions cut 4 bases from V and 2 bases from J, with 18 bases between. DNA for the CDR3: TGCGCCAGCAGCGGGGGGTGGGGAGGAGAGCAAGAGACCCAGTACTTC. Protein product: CASSGGWGGEQETQYF.

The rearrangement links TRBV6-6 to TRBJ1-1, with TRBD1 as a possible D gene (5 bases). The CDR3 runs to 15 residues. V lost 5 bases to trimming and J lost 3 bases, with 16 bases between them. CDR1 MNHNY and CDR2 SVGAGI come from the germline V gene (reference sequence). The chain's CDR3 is CASSGPGGRYTEAFF. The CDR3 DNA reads TGTGCCAGCAGTGGGCCGGGGGGAAGATACACTGAAGCTTTCTTT.

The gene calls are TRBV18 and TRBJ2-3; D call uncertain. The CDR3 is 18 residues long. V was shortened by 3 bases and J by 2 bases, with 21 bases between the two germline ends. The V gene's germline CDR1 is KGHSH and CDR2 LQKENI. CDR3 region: CASSPSLEQETFTDTQYF. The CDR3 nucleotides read TGTGCCAGCTCACCTTCCCTCGAGCAGGAAACATTCACAGATACGCAGTATTTT. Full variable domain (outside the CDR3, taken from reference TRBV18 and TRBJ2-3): NAGVMQNPRHLVRRRGQEARLRCSPMKGHSHVYWYRQLPEEGLKFMVYLQKENIIDESGMPKERFSAEFPKEGPSILRIQQVVRGDSAAYFCASSPSLEQETFTDTQYFGPGTRLTVL.

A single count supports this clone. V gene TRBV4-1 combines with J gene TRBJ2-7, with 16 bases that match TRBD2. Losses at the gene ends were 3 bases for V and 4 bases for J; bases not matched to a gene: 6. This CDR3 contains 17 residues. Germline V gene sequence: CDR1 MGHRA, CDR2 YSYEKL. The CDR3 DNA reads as TGCGCCAGCAGCCAGGGACTAGCGGGAGGGCCGACGTACGAGCAGTACTTC. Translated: CASSQGLAGGPTYEQYF.

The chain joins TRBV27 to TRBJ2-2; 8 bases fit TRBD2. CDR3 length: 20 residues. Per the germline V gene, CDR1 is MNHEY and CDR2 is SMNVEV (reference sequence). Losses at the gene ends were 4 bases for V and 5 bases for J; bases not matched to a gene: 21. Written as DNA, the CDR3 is TGTGCCAGCAGTTCGGTGGGCGGGGCGGGAGGACCTTGGGGGACCGGGGAGCTGTTTTTT. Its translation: CASSSVGGAGGPWGTGELFF.

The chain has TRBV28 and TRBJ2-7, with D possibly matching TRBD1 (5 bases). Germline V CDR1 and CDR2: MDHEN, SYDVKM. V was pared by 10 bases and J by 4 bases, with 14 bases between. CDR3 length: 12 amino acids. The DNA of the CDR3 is TGTGCCACCGGACACGCGGTATACGAGCAGTACTTC. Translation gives CATGHAVYEQYF.

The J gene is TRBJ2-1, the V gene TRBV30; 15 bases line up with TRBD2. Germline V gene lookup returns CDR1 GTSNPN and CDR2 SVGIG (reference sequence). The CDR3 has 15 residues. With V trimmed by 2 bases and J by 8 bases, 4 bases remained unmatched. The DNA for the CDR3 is TGTGCCTGGAGTTGGACTAGCGGGGGGGGTGATGAGCAGTTCTTC. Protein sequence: CAWSWTSGGGDEQFF.

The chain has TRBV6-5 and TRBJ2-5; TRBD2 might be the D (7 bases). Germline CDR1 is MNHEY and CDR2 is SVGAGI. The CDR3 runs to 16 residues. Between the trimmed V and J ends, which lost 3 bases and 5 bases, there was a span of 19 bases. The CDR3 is CASSYEFRGGAETQYF. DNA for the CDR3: TGTGCCAGCAGTTATGAGTTTCGAGGGGGGGCTGAGACCCAGTACTTC.

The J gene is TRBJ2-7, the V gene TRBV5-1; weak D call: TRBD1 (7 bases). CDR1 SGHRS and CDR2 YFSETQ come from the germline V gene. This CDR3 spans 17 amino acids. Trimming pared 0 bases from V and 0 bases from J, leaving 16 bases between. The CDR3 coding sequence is TGCGCCAGCAGCTTGGGCCGGGGGACAGTTAGCTCCTACGAGCAGTACTTC. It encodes CASSLGRGTVSSYEQYF. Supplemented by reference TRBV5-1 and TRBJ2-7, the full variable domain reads KAGVTQTPRYLIKTRGQQVTLSCSPISGHRSVSWYQQTPGQGLQFLFEYFSETQRNKGNFPGRFSGRQFSNSRSEMNVSTLELGDSALYLCASSLGRGTVSSYEQYFGPGTRLTVT.

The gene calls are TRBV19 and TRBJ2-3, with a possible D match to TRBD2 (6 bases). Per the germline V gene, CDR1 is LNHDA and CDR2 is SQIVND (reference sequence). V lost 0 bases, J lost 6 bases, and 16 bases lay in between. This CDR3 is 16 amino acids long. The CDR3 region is CASSIDVPGRGDTQYF. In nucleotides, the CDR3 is TGTGCCAGTAGTATAGATGTTCCGGGTCGGGGGGATACGCAGTATTTT.

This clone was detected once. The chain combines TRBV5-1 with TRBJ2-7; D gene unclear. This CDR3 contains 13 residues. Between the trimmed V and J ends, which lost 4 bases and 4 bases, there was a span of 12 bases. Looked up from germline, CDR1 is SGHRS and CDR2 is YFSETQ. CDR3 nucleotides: TGCGCCAGCAGCCCCCCCGTCAGATACGAGCAGTACTTC. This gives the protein CASSPPVRYEQYF.

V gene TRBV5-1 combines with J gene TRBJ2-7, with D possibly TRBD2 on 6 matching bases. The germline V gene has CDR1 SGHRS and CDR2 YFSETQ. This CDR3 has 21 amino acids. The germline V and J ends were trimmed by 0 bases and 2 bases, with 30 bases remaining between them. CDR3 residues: CASSLAWGAFTSGTGTYEQYF. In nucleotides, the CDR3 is TGCGCCAGCAGCTTGGCCTGGGGAGCATTTACCTCCGGGACTGGTACCTACGAGCAGTACTTC.

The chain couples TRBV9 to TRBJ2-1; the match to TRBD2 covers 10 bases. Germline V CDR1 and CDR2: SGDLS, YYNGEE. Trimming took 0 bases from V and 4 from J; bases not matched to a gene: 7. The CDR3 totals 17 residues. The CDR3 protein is CASSVAILAGSYNEQFF. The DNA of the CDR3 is TGTGCCAGCAGCGTAGCCATACTAGCGGGAAGTTACAATGAGCAGTTCTTC.

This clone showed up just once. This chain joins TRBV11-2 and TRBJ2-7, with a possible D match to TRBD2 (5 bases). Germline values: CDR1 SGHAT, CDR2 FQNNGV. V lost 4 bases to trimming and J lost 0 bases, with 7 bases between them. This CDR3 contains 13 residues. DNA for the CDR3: TGTGCCAGCAGCTACGGGGACTCCTACGAGCAGTACTTC. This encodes CASSYGDSYEQYF.

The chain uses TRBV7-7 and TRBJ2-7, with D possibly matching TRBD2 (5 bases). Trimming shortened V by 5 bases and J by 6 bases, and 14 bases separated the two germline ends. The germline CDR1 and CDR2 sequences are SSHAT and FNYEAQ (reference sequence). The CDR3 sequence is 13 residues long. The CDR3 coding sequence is TGTGCCAGCAGCACTGGGTGGGGAGCCGAGCAGTACTTC. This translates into CASSTGWGAEQYF.

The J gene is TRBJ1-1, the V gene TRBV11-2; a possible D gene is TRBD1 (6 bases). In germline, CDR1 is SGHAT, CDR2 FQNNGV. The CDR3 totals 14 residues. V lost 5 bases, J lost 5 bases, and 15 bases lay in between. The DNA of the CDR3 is TGTGCCAGCAGCGATAACAGGGTTGGAACTGAAGCTTTCTTT. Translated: CASSDNRVGTEAFF. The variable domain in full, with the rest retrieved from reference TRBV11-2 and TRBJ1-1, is EAGVAQSPRYKIIEKRQSVAFWCNPISGHATLYWYQQILGQGPKLLIQFQNNGVVDDSQLPKDRFSAERLKGVDSTLKIQPAKLEDSAVYLCASSDNRVGTEAFFGQGTRLTVV.

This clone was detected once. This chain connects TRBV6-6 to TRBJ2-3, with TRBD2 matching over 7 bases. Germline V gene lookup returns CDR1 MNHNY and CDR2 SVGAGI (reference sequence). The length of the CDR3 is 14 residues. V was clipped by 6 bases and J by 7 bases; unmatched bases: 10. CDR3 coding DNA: TGTGCCAGCAGCCGCGGGACTAACTCCTATACGCAGTATTTT. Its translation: CASSRGTNSYTQYF.

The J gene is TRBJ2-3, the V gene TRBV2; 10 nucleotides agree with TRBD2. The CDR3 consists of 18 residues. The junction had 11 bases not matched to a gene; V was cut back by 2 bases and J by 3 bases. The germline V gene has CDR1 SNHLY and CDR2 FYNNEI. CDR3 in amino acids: CASSERGASGSMTDTQYF. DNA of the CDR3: TGTGCCAGCAGTGAAAGGGGGGCTAGCGGGAGTATGACAGATACGCAGTATTTT.

Here the CDR3 DNA reads TGTGCCAGCAGTGAAACCCAGCGGGGGGGTTACAATGAGCAGTTCTTC. Its protein product is CASSETQRGGYNEQFF. The rearrangement links TRBV2 to TRBJ2-1, with 10 bases that match TRBD2. CDR1 SNHLY and CDR2 FYNNEI come from the germline V gene. V shed 2 bases, J shed 4 bases, and the junction held 5 bases outside the gene matches. CDR3 size: 16 residues.

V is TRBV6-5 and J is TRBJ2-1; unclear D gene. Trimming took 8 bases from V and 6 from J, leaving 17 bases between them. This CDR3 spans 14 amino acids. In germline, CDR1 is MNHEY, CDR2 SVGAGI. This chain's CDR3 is CASRTGQRSNEQFF. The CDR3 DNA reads TGTGCCAGCCGTACTGGTCAGCGAAGCAATGAGCAGTTCTTC.

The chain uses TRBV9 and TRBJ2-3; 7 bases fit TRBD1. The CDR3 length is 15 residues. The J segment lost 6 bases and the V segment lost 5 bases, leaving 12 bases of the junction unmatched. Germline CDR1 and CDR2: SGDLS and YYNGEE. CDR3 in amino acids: CASSELQGRRDTQYF. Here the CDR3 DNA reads TGTGCCAGCAGTGAACTACAGGGGCGCAGGGATACGCAGTATTTT. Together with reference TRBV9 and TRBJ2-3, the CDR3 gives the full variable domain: DSGVTQTPKHLITATGQRVTLRCSPRSGDLSVYWYQQSLDQGLQFLIQYYNGEERAKGNILERFSAQQFPDLHSELNLSSLELGDSALYFCASSELQGRRDTQYFGPGTRLTVL.

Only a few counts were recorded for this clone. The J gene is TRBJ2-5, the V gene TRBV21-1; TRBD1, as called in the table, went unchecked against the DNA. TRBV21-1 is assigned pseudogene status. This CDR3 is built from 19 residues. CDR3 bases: TGTGCCAGCAGCAAAGCCCCGGGGAAAGAGGACAGGGTCTGGGAGACCCAGTACTTC. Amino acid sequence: CASSKAPGKEDRVWETQYF.

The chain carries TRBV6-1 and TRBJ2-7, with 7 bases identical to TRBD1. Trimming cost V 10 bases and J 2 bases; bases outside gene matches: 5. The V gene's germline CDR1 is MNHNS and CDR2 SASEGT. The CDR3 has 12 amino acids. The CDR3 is CATLGQPYEQYF. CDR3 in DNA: TGTGCCACCTTGGGACAGCCCTACGAGCAGTACTTC.

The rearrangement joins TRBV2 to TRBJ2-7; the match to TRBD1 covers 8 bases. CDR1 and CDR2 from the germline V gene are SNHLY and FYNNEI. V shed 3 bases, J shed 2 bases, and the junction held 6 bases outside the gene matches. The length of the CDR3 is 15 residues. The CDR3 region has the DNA TGTGCCAGCAGTGATACGGCAGGGGGCCCCTACGAGCAGTACTTC. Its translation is CASSDTAGGPYEQYF.

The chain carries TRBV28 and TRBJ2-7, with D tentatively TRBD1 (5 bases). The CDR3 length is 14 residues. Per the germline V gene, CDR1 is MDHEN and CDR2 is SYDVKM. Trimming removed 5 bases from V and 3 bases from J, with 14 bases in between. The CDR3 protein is CASSDPPRGYEQYF. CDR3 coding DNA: TGTGCCAGCAGTGACCCTCCTAGGGGCTACGAGCAGTACTTC.